The clone carrying this TCR beta chain came up a few times. Its antigen is not identified. The data stem from a study of blood T cells in healthy people across ages. Broader study findings: Calculation of diversity from one million T cells yielded estimates considered to be underestimates.

Primers used in a second PCR of roughly 7 to 11 cycles were a sample-barcoded 5' primer and a J-beta primer mix. Each of the samples gave a minimum of 2.5 million paired-end reads that contained CDR3. TCRdb itself ran the 5' RACE reads through MiXCR, one entry per CDR3 protein. Of about 970,000 distinct CDR3 sequences listed, just over 50% were seen once; the top ten hold 20% to 25%. Sample donors were healthy Caucasian individuals that came from Russia, aged 6 to 90. Germline assignment: CDR1 SGHTA and CDR2 FQGTGA. V shed 5 bases and J shed 2 bases, with 14 bases lying between them. The CDR3 totals 15 residues.

Sequencing used blood. The chain carries TRBV7-3 and TRBJ2-3; D is tentatively TRBD1 or TRBD2 (5 bases each). This clonotype originated in a woman aged 55 to 70 in good health. For the CDR3, the DNA is TGTGCCAGCAGCCGGGACGGTTTTTACACAGATACGCAGTATTTT. Its translation: CASSRDGFYTDTQYF.